This record looks at one T cell receptor (beta chain) sequence and its context. This sample stems from a study of cytomegalovirus exposure and HLA in healthy donors. The V gene's germline CDR1 is SNHLY and CDR2 FYNNEI. CDR3 length equals 17 residues. Trimming took 3 bases from V and 4 from J; bases not matched to a gene: 11. PCR was performed using 60 Vbeta and 13 Jbeta primers. Assay: immunoSEQ multiplex PCR; the TCRdb copy retains only in-frame clones and omits some. The specimen's table records about 160,000 clones. This clonotype was sampled from a woman aged 60-75 years in good health and CMV-seronegative. V usage is TRBV2 and J usage is TRBJ2-3; 9 positions agree with TRBD2. The sample was PBMCs. CDR3 in DNA: TGTGCCAGCAGTGAGACGGGACTAGCCCCTGCGGCAGATACGCAGTATTTT. The encoded protein is CASSETGLAPAADTQYF.